This TCR beta chain stems from a study of T cells in women clearing cervical HPV infection. MY09/MY11 PCR detected cervical HPV DNA; dot-blot assigned genotypes. Assay used: immunoSEQ multiplex PCR; TCRdb lists only in-frame clones, some missing. Here the sample table reports 35,000 to 45,000 clones. The sequenced material came from blood buffy coat. The origin of this receptor is a woman between 18 and 75 years old with a cervical HPV16 infection that either progressed to CIN3+ or cleared (not recorded which).

CDR3 loop: CASRDRGPTDTQYF. The CDR3 bases that were read are TGCGCCAGCAGGGACAGGGGACCCACAGATACG. This sequence joins TRBV4-1 and TRBJ2-3; the match to TRBD1 covers 9 bases. Read sequence stops 3 residues before the CDR3 end, and the germline J gene provides the missing end. CDR3 length: 14 amino acids. J gave up 2 bases and V 6 bases, and 3 bases lay outside the gene matches. Germline loops: CDR1 MGHRA, CDR2 YSYEKL.